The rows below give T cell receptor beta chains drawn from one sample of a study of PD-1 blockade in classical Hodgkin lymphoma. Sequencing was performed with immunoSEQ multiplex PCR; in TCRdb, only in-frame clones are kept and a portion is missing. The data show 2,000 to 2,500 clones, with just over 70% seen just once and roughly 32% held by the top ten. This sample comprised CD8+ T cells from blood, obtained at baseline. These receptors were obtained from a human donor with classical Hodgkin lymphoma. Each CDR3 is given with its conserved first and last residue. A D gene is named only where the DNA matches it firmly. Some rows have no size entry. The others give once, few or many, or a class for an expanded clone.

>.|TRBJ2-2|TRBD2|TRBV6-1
CASSATSGTYTGELFF
TGTGCCAGCAGTGCGACTAGCGGCACTTACACCGGGGAGCTGTTTTTT
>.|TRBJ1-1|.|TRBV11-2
CASSLWMNTEAFF
TGTGCCAGCAGCTTATGGATGAACACTGAAGCTTTCTTT
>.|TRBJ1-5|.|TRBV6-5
CASSSWDGQPQHF
TGTGCCAGCAGTTCGTGGGATGGCCAGCCCCAGCATTTT
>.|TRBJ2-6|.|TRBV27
CASSPDRGGLGANVLTF
TGTGCCAGCAGTCCAGACAGGGGAGGGTTGGGGGCCAACGTCCTGACTTTC
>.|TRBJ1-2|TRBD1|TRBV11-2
CASSSTGVKSGYGYTF
TGTGCCAGCAGCTCGACAGGGGTAAAGTCAGGCTATGGCTACACCTTC
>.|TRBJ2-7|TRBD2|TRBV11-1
CASRRDYPYEQYF
TGTGCCAGCCGGAGGGACTACCCCTACGAGCAGTACTTC
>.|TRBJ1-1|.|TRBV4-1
CASSQAAGTEAFF
TGCGCCAGCAGCCAAGCCGCGGGCACTGAAGCTTTCTTT
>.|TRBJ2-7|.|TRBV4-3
CASSSWPRVDEQYF
TGCGCCAGCAGCTCTTGGCCTAGGGTCGACGAGCAGTACTTC
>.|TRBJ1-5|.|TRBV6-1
CASTQAGVNQPQHF
TGTGCCAGCACCCAAGCAGGGGTCAATCAGCCCCAGCATTTT
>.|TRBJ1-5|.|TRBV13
CASSLGRGANQPQHF
TGTGCCAGCAGCTTAGGCCGGGGGGCCAATCAGCCCCAGCATTTT
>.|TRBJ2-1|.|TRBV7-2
CASSLVDYLNYNEQFF
TGTGCCAGCAGCTTAGTCGACTACTTGAACTACAATGAGCAGTTCTTC
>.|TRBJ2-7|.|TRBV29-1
CSVEGQLGSYEQYF
TGCAGCGTTGAGGGGCAGCTAGGCTCCTACGAGCAGTACTTC
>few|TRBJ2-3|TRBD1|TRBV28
CASSPLNRGSTDTQYF
TGTGCCAGCAGTCCTCTTAACAGGGGGAGCACAGATACGCAGTATTTT
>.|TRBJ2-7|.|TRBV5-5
CASSRGRRGRLAYEQYF
TGTGCCAGCAGCCGAGGGAGGCGAGGGAGGCTAGCCTACGAGCAGTACTTC
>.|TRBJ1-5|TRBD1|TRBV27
CASSGTGGQPQHF
TGTGCCAGCAGCGGGACAGGGGGTCAGCCCCAGCATTTT
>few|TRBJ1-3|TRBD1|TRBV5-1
CASSLAGQVGSGNTIYF
TGCGCCAGCAGCTTGGCCGGACAGGTTGGCTCTGGAAACACCATATATTTT
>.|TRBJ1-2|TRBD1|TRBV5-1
CASSLAGSYRGRGYTF
TGCGCCAGCAGCTTGGCCGGGTCCTACAGGGGAAGGGGCTACACCTTC
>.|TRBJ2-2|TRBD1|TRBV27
CASSRLQGAHVGELFF
TGTGCCAGCAGTCGACTACAGGGGGCGCATGTCGGGGAGCTGTTTTTT
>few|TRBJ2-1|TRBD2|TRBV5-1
CASSSPRRGGHNEQFF
TGCGCCAGCAGCTCCCCCCGGCGGGGGGGACACAATGAGCAGTTCTTC
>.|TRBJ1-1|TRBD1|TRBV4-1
CASQTGGYMNTEAFF
TGCGCCAGCCAGACAGGGGGATATATGAACACTGAAGCTTTCTTT
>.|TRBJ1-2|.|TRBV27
CASSLNGNNYGYTF
TGTGCCAGCAGTTTAAACGGAAATAACTATGGCTACACCTTC
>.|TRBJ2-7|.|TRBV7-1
CASSVTSSYEQYF
TGTGCCAGCAGCGTGACTAGTTCCTACGAGCAGTACTTC
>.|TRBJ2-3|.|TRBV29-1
CSVDWTAILTDTQYF
TGCAGCGTTGATTGGACAGCGATTCTAACAGATACGCAGTATTTT
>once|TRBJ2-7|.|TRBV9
CASGPGNYEQYF
TGTGCCAGCGGGCCAGGGAACTACGAGCAGTACTTC
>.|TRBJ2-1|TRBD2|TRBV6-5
CASSIGGDNEQFF
TGTGCCAGCAGTATCGGGGGGGACAATGAGCAGTTCTTC
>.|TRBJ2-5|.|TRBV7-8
CASSPTRKETQYF
TGTGCCAGCAGCCCCACAAGAAAGGAGACCCAGTACTTC
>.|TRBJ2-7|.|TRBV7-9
CASSGPEQYF
TGTGCCAGTAGTGGGCCCGAGCAGTACTTC
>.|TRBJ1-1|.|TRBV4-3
CASSQVLNTEAFF
TGCGCCAGCAGCCAAGTGTTGAACACTGAAGCTTTCTTT
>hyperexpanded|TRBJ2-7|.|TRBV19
CASSLGYEQYF
TGTGCCAGTAGTCTCGGCTACGAGCAGTACTTC
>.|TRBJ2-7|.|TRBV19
CASRDVLSSYEQYF
TGTGCCAGTAGGGACGTATTGAGCTCCTACGAGCAGTACTTC
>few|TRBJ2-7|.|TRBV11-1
CASSLLGGATYEQYF
TGTGCCAGCAGCCTACTAGGAGGGGCGACCTACGAGCAGTACTTC
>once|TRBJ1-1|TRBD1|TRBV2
CASSAGTGGVYTEAFF
TGTGCCAGCAGCGCCGGGACAGGGGGCGTGTACACTGAAGCTTTCTTT
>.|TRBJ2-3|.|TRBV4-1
CASSQAWRSTDTQYF
TGCGCCAGCAGCCAAGCGTGGCGGAGCACAGATACGCAGTATTTT
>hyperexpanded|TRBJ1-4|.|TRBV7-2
CASSLARGFSVTINEKLFF
TGTGCCAGCAGCTTAGCGCGGGGTTTTTCCGTAACAATCAATGAAAAACTGTTTTTT
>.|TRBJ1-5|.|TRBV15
CATSSGRMAGQPQHF
TGTGCCACCAGCAGCGGGCGTATGGCAGGTCAGCCCCAGCATTTT
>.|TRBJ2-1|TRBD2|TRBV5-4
CASSPGRLAGGRIEQFF
TGTGCCAGCAGCCCCGGACGACTAGCGGGGGGGCGGATTGAGCAGTTCTTC
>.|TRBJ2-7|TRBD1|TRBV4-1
CASSQDPGQGITEQYF
TGCGCCAGCAGCCAAGATCCCGGACAGGGTATTACCGAGCAGTACTTC
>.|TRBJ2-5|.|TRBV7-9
CASSPAGFSETQYF
TGTGCCAGCAGCCCGGCGGGGTTTTCAGAGACCCAGTACTTC
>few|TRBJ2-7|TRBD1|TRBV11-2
CASSDNTGDLFYEQYF
TGTGCCAGCAGCGACAATACAGGGGACCTGTTCTACGAGCAGTACTTC
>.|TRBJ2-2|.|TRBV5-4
CASSLGMNTGELFF
TGTGCCAGCAGCTTGGGTATGAACACCGGGGAGCTGTTTTTT
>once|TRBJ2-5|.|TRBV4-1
CASSQNSGGETQYF
TGCGCCAGCAGCCAGAACAGTGGCGGAGAGACCCAGTACTTC
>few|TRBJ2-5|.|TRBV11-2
CASSPRGSQETQYF
TGTGCCAGCAGCCCTAGGGGGTCGCAAGAGACCCAGTACTTC